Below are 17 T cell receptor beta chains sequenced from a single sample in a study of T cells after yellow fever vaccination. Via MiXCR, TCRdb re-called the 5' RACE reads, giving one row per CDR3 protein. This repertoire shows some 670,000 distinct CDR3 sequences, 9% to 15% found once; its top ten account for just under 15%. Sequenced here: PBMCs, sampled on the day of the yellow fever booster vaccination. These receptors all come from a man between 25 and 39 years old who received the YFV17D yellow fever vaccine.

The chain has TRBV7-2 and TRBJ2-7; 9 bases map to TRBD1. The CDR3 spans 15 residues. Germline assignment: CDR1 SGHTA and CDR2 FQGNSA. After removal of 1 base from V and 5 bases from J, the junction contained 6 bases not matched to a gene. CDR3: CASSLVWDRVNEQYF. CDR3 bases: TGTGCCAGCAGCTTAGTGTGGGACAGGGTCAACGAGCAGTACTTC.

This chain joins TRBV7-9 and TRBJ2-1; TRBD2 agrees at 8 bases. The CDR3 length is 16 residues. From germline, CDR1 is SEHNR and CDR2 FQNEAQ (reference sequence). V lost 6 bases and J lost 3; bases outside the gene matches: 10. CDR3: CASRRTGSGGYNEQFF. CDR3 bases: TGTGCCAGCAGACGCACAGGGAGCGGGGGCTACAATGAGCAGTTCTTC.

This clonotype has at least ten counts. The J gene is TRBJ1-6, the V gene TRBV4-2, with 10 bases that match TRBD1. J was trimmed by 7 bases and V by 4 bases; bases with no gene match: 7. Germline CDR1 and CDR2: LGHNA and YNFKEQ. This CDR3 is 16 amino acids long. CDR3 sequence (DNA): TGTGCCAGCAGCCTAAGGGGGGGACAGGGGAATTCACCCCTCCACTTT. Translating it yields CASSLRGGQGNSPLHF.

With respect to this clonotype: Since a much larger clone is just one base distant, this may be a read error. The chain has TRBV2 and TRBJ2-2; D assignment may be TRBD1 or TRBD2 (5 bases each). The CDR3 is made up of 16 amino acids. Germline V gives CDR1 SNHLY, CDR2 FYNNEI. The CDR3 loop is CASSPRQGGYTGEPFF. DNA for the CDR3: TGTGCCAGCAGTCCCCGGCAGGGCGGATACACCGGGGAGCCGTTTTTT.

This clonotype was counted a few times. This chain joins TRBV5-5 and TRBJ2-1; no clear D. Per germline, CDR1 SGHKS and CDR2 YYEKEE (reference sequence). The CDR3 is 15 amino acids. The V end was cut by 3 bases, the J end by 0 bases, with 10 bases between. The CDR3 sequence: CASSSGPLSYNEQFF. CDR3 coding DNA: TGTGCCAGCAGCTCAGGTCCGCTCTCCTACAATGAGCAGTTCTTC. The complete variable domain, with remaining parts taken from reference TRBV5-5 and TRBJ2-1, reads DAGVTQSPTHLIKTRGQQVTLRCSPISGHKSVSWYQQVLGQGPQFIFQYYEKEERGRGNFPDRFSARQFPNYSSELNVNALLLGDSALYLCASSSGPLSYNEQFFGPGTRLTVL.

This clonotype has a count of ten or more. The rearrangement links TRBV7-2 to TRBJ2-7; D is possibly TRBD1 (5 bases). The CDR3 runs 14 residues. Trimming stripped 2 bases from V and 5 bases from J, with 13 bases between. Looked up from germline, CDR1 is SGHTA and CDR2 is FQGNSA. CDR3 coding DNA: TGTGCCAGCAGCTTACTCGGGCTAGGGGACGAGCAGTACTTC. Protein sequence: CASSLLGLGDEQYF. The full variable domain, in which reference TRBV7-2 and TRBJ2-7 provide the parts outside the CDR3, is GAGVSQSPSNKVTEKGKDVELRCDPISGHTALYWYRQSLGQGLEFLIYFQGNSAPDKSGLPSDRFSAERTGGSVSTLTIQRTQQEDSAVYLCASSLLGLGDEQYFGPGTRLTVT.

This clonotype appeared a few times. This rearrangement joins TRBV27 to TRBJ2-3; the match to TRBD2 covers 9 bases. The junction had 14 bases not matched to a gene; V was cut back by 8 bases and J by 8 bases. Per the germline V gene, CDR1 is MNHEY and CDR2 is SMNVEV (reference sequence). There are 15 residues in the CDR3. The CDR3 is CASRGGRVSDGTQYF. In DNA form, the CDR3 reads TGTGCCAGCCGCGGCGGGAGGGTCAGTGATGGTACGCAGTATTTT.

This clonotype was observed many times. Mismatch with germline at one junction end may stem from a read error. The V and J genes are TRBV18 and TRBJ2-1, with 12 bases identical to TRBD2. This CDR3 is 15 amino acids long. Per the germline V gene, CDR1 is KGHSH and CDR2 is LQKENI. CDR3 sequence: CASSPRLAGGNEQFF. The CDR3 DNA reads as TGCGCCAGCAGCCCCCGGCTAGCGGGAGGGAATGAGCAGTTCTTC. Using reference TRBV18 and TRBJ2-1 for the parts outside the CDR3, the full variable domain is NAGVMQNPRHLVRRRGQEARLRCSPMKGHSHVYWYRQLPEEGLKFMVYLQKENIIDESGMPKERFSAEFPKEGPSILRIQQVVRGDSAAYFCASSPRLAGGNEQFFGPGTRLTVL.

In its sample, this clonotype was seen many times. The chain combines TRBV4-3 with TRBJ1-5; 7 nucleotides match TRBD1. Germline values: CDR1 LGHNA, CDR2 YSLEER. The V gene end was trimmed by 1 base and the J gene end by 2 bases; junction bases not matched to a gene: 5. The CDR3 has 16 residues. In DNA, the CDR3 is TGCGCCAGCAGCCAAGTTTACAGGGGAGGCAATCAGCCCCAGCATTTT. This encodes CASSQVYRGGNQPQHF.

The rearrangement uses TRBV18 and TRBJ2-7, with a tentative D call TRBD1 (6 bases). CDR1 KGHSH and CDR2 LQKENI come from the germline V gene. Deletions cut 3 bases from V and 0 bases from J, with 9 bases between. The CDR3 spans 14 residues. The CDR3 region has the DNA TGTGCCAGCTCACCCGGGACACGCTCCTACGAGCAGTACTTC. Encoded protein: CASSPGTRSYEQYF.

This clonotype was counted between two and nine times. The chain employs TRBV5-6 and TRBJ2-5; tentatively, D is TRBD1 or TRBD2 (5 bases each). From germline, CDR1 is SGHDT and CDR2 YYEEEE. Trimming pared 6 bases from V and 4 bases from J, leaving 16 bases between. The CDR3 is 14 amino acids. The CDR3, as DNA: TGTGCCAGCACCTCGAATGAGGGGATAGAGACCCAGTACTTC. Its protein is CASTSNEGIETQYF. Supplemented by reference TRBV5-6 and TRBJ2-5, the full variable domain reads DAGVTQSPTHLIKTRGQQVTLRCSPKSGHDTVSWYQQALGQGPQFIFQYYEEEERQRGNFPDRFSGHQFPNYSSELNVNALLLGDSALYLCASTSNEGIETQYFGPGTRLLVL.

This clonotype came up a few times. V and J are TRBV25-1 and TRBJ2-3; 10 nucleotides match TRBD2. Per germline, CDR1 MGHDK and CDR2 SYGVNS. The CDR3 length is 18 residues. After removal of 0 bases from V and 4 bases from J, the junction contained 10 bases not matched to a gene. As DNA, the CDR3 is TGTGCCAGCAGTGAATATAGCCTCCCCCTAGCGGGAGCAGATACGCAGTATTTT. Protein sequence: CASSEYSLPLAGADTQYF.

The rearrangement joins TRBV29-1 to TRBJ2-1; D is unclear. The germline V gene has CDR1 SQVTM and CDR2 ANQGSEA. The V end lost 4 bases, the J end lost 6 bases, and 16 bases lay between the germline ends. This CDR3 spans 14 amino acids. CDR3 protein: CSVVGLSWTNEQFF. CDR3 DNA: TGCAGCGTTGTAGGCCTATCTTGGACCAATGAGCAGTTCTTC.

This rearrangement joins TRBV19 to TRBJ1-1; D not certain. V lost 5 bases, J lost 7 bases, and 11 bases lay in between. Germline CDR1 reads LNHDA; CDR2 reads SQIVND (reference sequence). The CDR3 runs 12 residues. The CDR3 coding sequence is TGTGCCAGTAGTCCGGTATGGGGTGAAGCTTTCTTT. The encoded protein is CASSPVWGEAFF.

This clonotype appeared a few times. In nucleotides, the CDR3 is TGTGCCAGCAGCCAAACCGGGACTAGAGACGAGCAGTACTTC. Amino acid sequence: CASSQTGTRDEQYF. The gene calls are TRBV3-1 and TRBJ2-7, with 8 positions matching TRBD2. Germline CDR1 LGHDT, CDR2 YNNKEL (reference sequence). The CDR3 totals 14 residues. V lost 2 bases and J lost 5; bases outside the gene matches: 5.

This clonotype was picked up a small number of times. The CDR3 DNA reads TGCAGTGCTATGAGGGGATTTACAGATACGCAGTATTTT. This codes for CSAMRGFTDTQYF. The V gene is TRBV20-1, the J gene TRBJ2-3, with D perhaps given as TRBD1 or TRBD2 (5 bases each). CDR1 is DFQATT, CDR2 SNEGSKA, per germline (reference sequence). The CDR3 totals 13 residues. The V gene lost 4 bases and the J gene lost 3 bases, with 11 bases spanning the gap.

This clonotype occurred many times. The V and J genes are TRBV28 and TRBJ1-1; D is unclear. Trimming stripped 2 bases from V and 8 bases from J, with 6 bases between. Looked up from germline, CDR1 is MDHEN and CDR2 is SYDVKM. This CDR3 spans 11 amino acids. In DNA form, the CDR3 reads TGTGCCAGCAGTTTAAAGGCCGAAGCTTTCTTT. It yields the protein CASSLKAEAFF.